Each of the 26 T cell receptor beta chains below was sequenced from the same sample in a study of response to subunit inactivated influenza vaccine. TCRdb reprocessed the RT-PCR reads with MiXCR, giving one entry per CDR3 protein. The data contain hundreds of thousands of distinct CDR3 sequences, less than 10% of them seen just once; the ten biggest clones take up 10% to 15%. Sample: PBMCs from blood, taken less than 30 months after vaccination. The receptors stem from a man aged 45-69 years who received an inactivated influenza vaccine.

V and J are TRBV12-3 or TRBV12-4 and TRBJ1-6, with TRBD1 as a possible D gene (5 bases). CDR3 length: 16 residues. V was pared by 6 bases and J by 1 base, with 13 bases between. DNA for the CDR3: TGTGCCAGCAGGGCGGGGGGTTGGTCCTATAATTCACCCCTCCACTTT. Residues: CASRAGGWSYNSPLHF.

At least ten counts were recorded for this clonotype. The rearrangement links TRBV2 to TRBJ2-2; TRBD2 might be the D (6 bases). The CDR3 is made up of 15 amino acids. The germline V and J ends were trimmed by 4 bases and 1 base, with 10 bases remaining between them. The germline V gene encodes CDR1 SNHLY and CDR2 FYNNEI. CDR3 in DNA: TGTGCCAGCAGTGTGGTTAGCGGGAACACCGGGGAGCTGTTTTTT. It specifies CASSVVSGNTGELFF.

The J gene is TRBJ2-3, the V gene TRBV10-2, with D uncertain. Germline V gene lookup returns CDR1 WSHSY and CDR2 SAAADI. CDR3 size: 10 residues. Trimming cost V 11 bases and J 2 bases, with 5 bases left between them. CDR3 protein: CAPATDTQYF. Here the CDR3 DNA reads TGCGCCCCAGCCACAGATACGCAGTATTTT.

This clonotype was counted many times. The chain carries TRBV7-2 and TRBJ2-5, with 7 bases matching TRBD1. This CDR3 contains 13 residues. V was pared by 5 bases and J by 10 bases, with 10 bases of the junction left unmatched. Germline CDR1 reads SGHTA; CDR2 reads FQGNSA. The CDR3 region is CASSRGQKGGQYF. The CDR3 coding sequence is TGTGCCAGCAGCCGGGGACAGAAAGGGGGCCAGTACTTC.

This clonotype was seen repeatedly, ten times or more. This chain connects TRBV3-1 to TRBJ1-2, with TRBD1 as a possible D gene (6 bases). V gave up 4 bases and J gave up 2 bases, with 11 bases separating them. This CDR3 comprises 14 residues. Germline V gene lookup returns CDR1 LGHDT and CDR2 YNNKEL (reference sequence). The CDR3: CASSPRGGNYGYTF. CDR3 coding DNA: TGTGCCAGCAGCCCGCGGGGGGGCAACTATGGCTACACCTTC.

This clonotype was found a few times. J is TRBJ1-5 and V is TRBV27, with 12 bases fitting TRBD1. The CDR3 contains 17 residues. V shed 1 base and J 4 bases; nucleotides not matched to a gene: 5. CDR1 and CDR2 (germline): MNHEY, SMNVEV (reference sequence). The DNA of the CDR3 is TGTGCCAGCAGTTTATTGGGGACAGGGGGCTTGAATCAGCCCCAGCATTTT. The encoded protein is CASSLLGTGGLNQPQHF.

The V call is TRBV28, the J call TRBJ1-5, with D unclear. The CDR3 covers 12 residues. Trimming took off 10 bases at V and 7 bases at J, with 14 bases between the two ends. The V gene's germline CDR1 is MDHEN and CDR2 SYDVKM. This CDR3 is CATLEVEQPQHF. Here the CDR3 DNA reads TGTGCCACCCTTGAGGTGGAACAGCCCCAGCATTTT.

This clonotype has more than one count but fewer than ten. J is TRBJ2-5 and V is TRBV29-1; D is perhaps TRBD2 (6 bases). CDR3 size: 14 residues. CDR1 is SQVTM, CDR2 ANQGSEA, per germline. Trimming stripped 6 bases from V and 9 bases from J, with 23 bases between. This chain's CDR3 is CSVATRESARSQYF. CDR3 bases: TGCAGCGTAGCGACCCGGGAGTCGGCCCGGTCCCAGTACTTC.

This chain uses TRBV11-1 with TRBJ2-7; TRBD2 agrees at 7 bases. The CDR3 has 15 amino acids. V was pared by 5 bases and J by 0 bases, with 7 bases of the junction left unmatched. CDR1 is SGHAT, CDR2 FQDESV, per germline (reference sequence). In nucleotides, the CDR3 is TGTGCCAGCAGCCCCGAACTAGCGAGCTCCTACGAGCAGTACTTC. This encodes CASSPELASSYEQYF.

Comment on this clonotype: One end of the junction is discordant with germline, which a read error may explain. The chain has TRBV11-2 and TRBJ1-6; TRBD1 agrees at 9 bases. This CDR3 contains 13 residues. CDR1 is SGHAT, CDR2 FQNNGV, per germline. In DNA form, the CDR3 reads TGTGCCAGCAGCAAAGACCGGGACAGGGCTTCGTACTTT. Translating gives CASSKDRDRASYF.

This chain uses TRBV7-9 with TRBJ2-3; D is ambiguous. V dropped 1 base and J dropped 0 bases, with 11 bases sitting between them. The CDR3 is 16 amino acids. From germline, CDR1 is SEHNR and CDR2 FQNEAQ (reference sequence). CDR3 in DNA: TGTGCCAGCAGCTTAGAAAGGGATACTAGCACAGATACGCAGTATTTT. Residues: CASSLERDTSTDTQYF.

The table lists this clonotype with many counts. The junction departs from germline at one end; a sequencing error may be responsible. V usage is TRBV29-1 and J usage is TRBJ2-3, with TRBD2 identical over 9 bases. This CDR3 has 13 residues. The germline gives CDR1 SQVTM, CDR2 ANQGSEA. This CDR3 is CSVARGGRALQIF. CDR3 coding DNA: TGCAGCGTTGCGCGCGGCGGGAGGGCCTTACAAATCTTT.

This clonotype was detected a few times. The chain carries TRBV15 and TRBJ2-7; D may be TRBD1 (6 bases). Germline assignment: CDR1 LNHNV and CDR2 YYDKDF (reference sequence). Trimming stripped 0 bases from V and 4 bases from J, with 7 bases between. The CDR3 loop spans 13 amino acids. As DNA, the CDR3 is TGTGCCACCAGCAGAGATCAGGGGTACGAGCAGTACTTC. This gives the protein CATSRDQGYEQYF.

V usage is TRBV25-1 and J usage is TRBJ2-7; D uncertain. V dropped 5 bases and J dropped 3 bases, with 11 bases sitting between them. The germline CDR1 and CDR2 sequences are MGHDK and SYGVNS. The length of the CDR3 is 13 residues. This CDR3 is CASSLQVGYEQYF. The CDR3 DNA follows: TGTGCCAGCAGTCTTCAAGTGGGCTACGAGCAGTACTTC.

This clonotype was counted ten times or more. CDR3 loop: CASSQTGTQNTEAFF. The CDR3, as DNA: TGCGCCAGCAGCCAGACCGGGACGCAGAACACTGAAGCTTTCTTT. The chain recombines TRBV4-1 with TRBJ1-1, with D possibly being TRBD1 (5 bases). Trimming pared 3 bases from V and 1 base from J, leaving 12 bases between. The CDR3 is made up of 15 amino acids. Looked up from germline, CDR1 is MGHRA and CDR2 is YSYEKL.

The rearrangement links TRBV7-2 to TRBJ1-2, with D hard to call. V lost 5 bases and J 5 bases, leaving 18 bases between the germline ends. Germline V gene lookup returns CDR1 SGHTA and CDR2 FQGNSA. The CDR3 covers 15 residues. CDR3 bases: TGTGCCAGCAGCCGCCCAGGACCCCAGGTGTATGGCTACACCTTC. The encoded protein is CASSRPGPQVYGYTF.

This chain uses TRBV12-3 or TRBV12-4 with TRBJ2-1; a weak D match, TRBD2 (6 bases). The CDR3 runs to 13 residues. Trimming took off 7 bases at V and 7 bases at J, with 14 bases between the two ends. CDR3 DNA sequence: TGTGCCAGCAACCGGGGGAGTTGGAATGAGCAGTTCTTC. Encoded protein: CASNRGSWNEQFF.

The V gene is TRBV29-1, the J gene TRBJ2-5; D is ambiguous. Germline V gives CDR1 SQVTM, CDR2 ANQGSEA. Trimming left V 4 bases short and J 4 bases short, with 10 bases between. The CDR3 is made up of 12 amino acids. The CDR3 reads CSVATIGETQYF. In DNA, the CDR3 is TGCAGCGTTGCTACGATAGGAGAGACCCAGTACTTC.

The V gene is TRBV20-1, the J gene TRBJ2-2, with D unclear. The CDR3 has 14 amino acids. V dropped 6 bases and J dropped 1 base, with 12 bases sitting between them. Germline V lookup: CDR1 DFQATT, CDR2 SNEGSKA (reference sequence). The chain's CDR3 is CSAITDQNTGELFF. The CDR3 DNA sequence: TGCAGTGCAATTACCGACCAGAACACCGGGGAGCTGTTTTTT.

There are a few counts of this clonotype. The chain recombines TRBV7-8 with TRBJ2-5; D is unresolved. Between the trimmed V and J ends, which lost 5 bases and 5 bases, there was a span of 15 bases. This CDR3 region has 14 residues. CDR1 is SGHVS, CDR2 FQNEAQ, per germline. The CDR3 reads CASSTSSWAETQYF. The CDR3 DNA is TGTGCCAGCAGCACCTCGTCATGGGCTGAGACCCAGTACTTC. The full variable domain, rest sourced from reference TRBV7-8 and TRBJ2-5, is GAGVSQSPRYKVAKRGQDVALRCDPISGHVSLFWYQQALGQGPEFLTYFQNEAQLDKSGLPSDRFFAERPEGSVSTLKIQRTQQEDSAVYLCASSTSSWAETQYFGPGTRLLVL.

The table lists this clonotype with many counts. The chain has TRBV24-1 and TRBJ2-3; D possibly corresponds to TRBD2 (5 bases). This CDR3 comprises 14 residues. Per the germline V gene, CDR1 is KGHDR and CDR2 is SFDVKD. The ends were cut back, 4 bases at V and 0 bases at J, with 7 bases in the middle. CDR3: CATSELGSTDTQYF. The CDR3, as DNA: TGTGCCACCAGTGAACTAGGAAGCACAGATACGCAGTATTTT.

This clonotype was seen a handful of times. This sequence joins TRBV7-9 and TRBJ2-7; a possible D gene is TRBD2 (6 bases). From germline, CDR1 is SEHNR and CDR2 FQNEAQ (reference sequence). This CDR3 has 14 amino acids. The V end lost 4 bases, the J end lost 7 bases, and 17 bases lay between the germline ends. For the CDR3, the DNA is TGTGCCAGCAGCTCCCGCGAGGGAGCGGGTGAGCAGTACTTC. This codes for CASSSREGAGEQYF.

V is TRBV19 and J is TRBJ2-1, with 8 bases aligning to TRBD2. From germline, CDR1 is LNHDA and CDR2 SQIVND (reference sequence). The CDR3 totals 16 residues. With 3 bases clipped from V and 0 bases from J, the junction kept 4 bases outside the gene matches. CDR3 nucleotides: TGTGCCAGTAGTATCGACGCGGGAGGCTCCTACAATGAGCAGTTCTTC. Translation gives CASSIDAGGSYNEQFF. Full variable domain (rest looked up from reference TRBV19 and TRBJ2-1): DGGITQSPKYLFRKEGQNVTLSCEQNLNHDAMYWYRQDPGQGLRLIYYSQIVNDFQKGDIAEGYSVSREKKESFPLTVTSAQKNPTAFYLCASSIDAGGSYNEQFFGPGTRLTVL.

This sequence joins TRBV20-1 and TRBJ2-1; 8 nucleotides match TRBD2. The CDR3 contains 12 residues. CDR1 is DFQATT, CDR2 SNEGSKA, per germline (reference sequence). The trim removed 3 bases at V and 6 bases at J, leaving 1 base unmatched. The CDR3 loop is CSASGRGNEQFF. CDR3 nucleotides: TGCAGTGCTAGCGGGAGGGGCAATGAGCAGTTCTTC.

Many counts were recorded for this clonotype. The V gene is TRBV7-2, the J gene TRBJ1-5; no firm D call. This CDR3 comprises 15 residues. Germline V lookup: CDR1 SGHTA, CDR2 FQGNSA. V was cut by 1 base and J by 0 bases, with 7 bases left in between. The CDR3 nucleotides read TGTGCCAGCAGCTTAGAACGGCTTAGCAATCAGCCCCAGCATTTT. Translation gives CASSLERLSNQPQHF.

This clonotype was recorded a few times. V gene TRBV15 combines with J gene TRBJ2-3; 7 nucleotides agree with TRBD1. Per germline, CDR1 LNHNV and CDR2 YYDKDF (reference sequence). With V trimmed by 1 base and J by 0 bases, 4 bases remained unmatched. There are 16 residues in the CDR3. The CDR3 spells CATSRATGASTDTQYF. For the CDR3, the DNA is TGTGCCACCAGCAGAGCAACAGGGGCTAGCACAGATACGCAGTATTTT.